These 26 T cell receptor beta chains were all obtained from the same sample, sequenced in a study of beta chain features in type 1 diabetes. Reverse transcribing all isolated RNA meant expressed TCRB transcripts were sequenced. Profiling relied on immunoSEQ multiplex PCR, and the TCRdb table lists in-frame clones only, not all of them. Of about 350,000 clones listed, roughly a fifth are singletons. The source material was naive CD4+ T cells from blood. These receptors were obtained from a woman between 18 and 30 years old in good health.

The gene calls are TRBV5-1 and TRBJ1-2; D gene unclear. Germline CDR1 reads SGHRS; CDR2 reads YFSETQ. The CDR3 extends over 14 amino acids. V gave up 1 base and J gave up 6 bases, with 13 bases separating them. The CDR3 nucleotides are TGCGCCAGCAGCTTGAGCAGGCCCGTCGATGGCTACACCTTC. Protein: CASSLSRPVDGYTF.

The CDR3 region is CASSSTGANIQYF. The CDR3 DNA reads TGTGCCAGCAGCTCTACAGGTGCGAACATTCAGTACTTC. This chain connects TRBV5-8 to TRBJ2-4; possible D gene TRBD1, 5 bases. The V gene's germline CDR1 is SGHTS and CDR2 YDEGEE. The V gene lost 3 bases and the J gene lost 7 bases, with 11 bases spanning the gap. This CDR3 has 13 residues.

The table lists this clone with a few counts. The V call is TRBV13, the J call TRBJ2-4, with D uncertain. Trimming removed 3 bases from V and 0 bases from J, with 9 bases in between. CDR1 is PRHDT and CDR2 is FYEKMQ in the germline V gene (reference sequence). The CDR3 sequence is 15 residues long. This CDR3 is CASSLNGLAKNIQYF. As DNA, the CDR3 is TGTGCCAGCAGCTTGAACGGTCTAGCCAAAAACATTCAGTACTTC.

This clone was recorded a few times. The chain is built from TRBV10-3 and TRBJ1-5; perhaps TRBD1 as D (5 bases). This CDR3 is built from 13 residues. The V gene's germline CDR1 is ENHRY and CDR2 SYGVKD. V was clipped by 4 bases and J by 2 bases, with 6 bases between them. This chain's CDR3 is CAISGGGNQPQHF. CDR3 nucleotide sequence: TGTGCCATCAGTGGGGGGGGCAATCAGCCCCAGCATTTT.

This clone was observed a few times. The V gene is TRBV7-9, the J gene TRBJ1-1, with TRBD1 matching over 8 bases. Losses at the gene ends were 1 base for V and 4 bases for J; bases not matched to a gene: 5. The CDR3 contains 15 residues. CDR1 is SEHNR and CDR2 is FQNEAQ in the germline V gene (reference sequence). Here the CDR3 DNA reads TGTGCCAGCAGCTTAGGTTCAGGGGGCCTCACTGAAGCTTTCTTT. This encodes CASSLGSGGLTEAFF.

This clone was observed a few times. V is TRBV25-1 and J is TRBJ1-2, with D uncertain. The CDR3 is made up of 14 amino acids. V was pared by 2 bases and J by 0 bases, with 7 bases between. Per the germline V gene, CDR1 is MGHDK and CDR2 is SYGVNS. In nucleotides, the CDR3 is TGTGCCAGCAGTGAACCTGGCTCTAACTATGGCTACACCTTC. It codes for CASSEPGSNYGYTF.

The table lists this clone with a few counts. The chain combines TRBV5-1 with TRBJ2-5; 8 bases are shared with TRBD1. The CDR3 runs 13 residues. Trimming took 2 bases from V and 4 from J; bases not matched to a gene: 1. Germline CDR1 is SGHRS and CDR2 is YFSETQ. CDR3 nucleotides: TGCGCCAGCAGCTTACAGGGGGGAGAGACCCAGTACTTC. Protein product: CASSLQGGETQYF.

The genes are TRBV10-3 and TRBJ2-7; TRBD1 matches at 7 bases. Germline V gene data show CDR1 as ENHRY and CDR2 as SYGVKD. The CDR3 runs 14 residues. Trimming removed 7 bases from V and 2 bases from J; junction bases left unmatched: 8. In DNA, the CDR3 is TGTGCCATCAAATCGGGGACAGATACCTACGAGCAGTACTTC. This sequence encodes CAIKSGTDTYEQYF.

In this sample, this clone turned up a few times. The chain couples TRBV9 to TRBJ2-1; D perhaps matches TRBD2 (5 bases). CDR1 and CDR2 from the germline V gene are SGDLS and YYNGEE. V was trimmed by 0 bases and J by 5 bases, leaving 18 bases between them. The CDR3 length is 17 residues. The CDR3 loop is CASSVGISGSGNNEQFF. The CDR3 nucleotides read TGTGCCAGCAGCGTAGGAATATCGGGGTCTGGGAACAATGAGCAGTTCTTC. Variable domain in full (rest from reference TRBV9 and TRBJ2-1): DSGVTQTPKHLITATGQRVTLRCSPRSGDLSVYWYQQSLDQGLQFLIQYYNGEERAKGNILERFSAQQFPDLHSELNLSSLELGDSALYFCASSVGISGSGNNEQFFGPGTRLTVL.

This chain connects TRBV30 to TRBJ2-7, with a possible D match to TRBD2 (6 bases). The CDR3 spans 14 residues. Germline-derived CDR1 and CDR2 are GTSNPN and SVGIG (reference sequence). The V gene lost 1 base and the J gene lost 4 bases, with 14 bases spanning the gap. In DNA, the CDR3 is TGTGCCTGGAGTGCCTGGGGAGGTGGGTACGAGCAGTACTTC. Its translation: CAWSAWGGGYEQYF.

This clone was seen only once. The chain combines TRBV9 with TRBJ2-1; TRBD2 matches at 8 bases. The CDR3 sequence is 18 residues long. Trimming took 0 bases from V and 0 from J; bases not matched to a gene: 8. The V gene's germline CDR1 is SGDLS and CDR2 YYNGEE. DNA of the CDR3: TGTGCCAGCAGCGTAGGTCGATCAGCGGGGGTCTCCTACAATGAGCAGTTCTTC. It specifies CASSVGRSAGVSYNEQFF.

The CDR3 loop reads CASSSDREEQYF. CDR3 nucleotides: TGTGCCAGCAGTTCGGACAGGGAGGAGCAGTACTTC. The V gene is TRBV2, the J gene TRBJ2-7; 8 bases are shared with TRBD1. The CDR3 spans 12 residues. The V gene's germline CDR1 is SNHLY and CDR2 FYNNEI. The V segment lost 5 bases and the J segment 7 bases; nucleotides outside the gene matches: 4.

A few counts support this clone. V is TRBV7-3 and J is TRBJ2-5, with D tentatively TRBD1 (5 bases). Germline V gene data show CDR1 as SGHTA and CDR2 as FQGTGA. This CDR3 contains 13 residues. Trimming cost V 3 bases and J 5 bases, with 10 bases left between them. The CDR3, as DNA: TGTGCCAGCAGCTTGGGGCCAGGGGAGACCCAGTACTTC. Its protein product is CASSLGPGETQYF.

The chain joins TRBV18 to TRBJ1-6; 8 bases are shared with TRBD1. The CDR3 spans 14 residues. CDR1 is KGHSH, CDR2 LQKENI, per germline. The V gene end was trimmed by 5 bases and the J gene end by 9 bases; junction bases not matched to a gene: 6. Written as DNA, the CDR3 is TGTGCCAGCTCAGAGGACAGGGTTGGTTCACCCCTCCACTTT. This translates into CASSEDRVGSPLHF.

This clone was seen a few times. The chain joins TRBV29-1 to TRBJ1-1; D not certain. Germline V CDR1 and CDR2: SQVTM, ANQGSEA. The V gene lost 1 base and the J gene lost 4 bases, with 13 bases spanning the gap. There are 14 residues in the CDR3. CDR3 amino acids: CSVEVGGIRTEAFF. CDR3 DNA sequence: TGCAGCGTTGAAGTTGGTGGCATCCGCACTGAAGCTTTCTTT.

The chain uses TRBV6-1 and TRBJ2-5; no reliable D call. There are 13 residues in the CDR3. Trimming removed 6 bases at V and 1 base at J, with 9 bases between. CDR1 is MNHNS, CDR2 SASEGT, per germline. The CDR3 DNA reads as TGTGCCAGCAGCTCAGACTTCCAAGAGACCCAGTACTTC. Amino acid sequence: CASSSDFQETQYF.

V and J are TRBV29-1 and TRBJ1-1, with D uncertain. Deletions cut 7 bases from V and 0 bases from J, with 12 bases between. The CDR3 runs to 13 residues. Germline-derived CDR1 and CDR2 are SQVTM and ANQGSEA. In DNA, the CDR3 is TGCAGCGCATCAGAATTCATGAACACTGAAGCTTTCTTT. Translated, it gives CSASEFMNTEAFF. The full variable domain, with the rest looked up from reference TRBV29-1 and TRBJ1-1, is SAVISQKPSRDICQRGTSLTIQCQVDSQVTMMFWYRQQPGQSLTLIATANQGSEATYESGFVIDKFPISRPNLTFSTLTVSNMSPEDSSIYLCSASEFMNTEAFFGQGTRLTVV.

The sample holds a few counts of this clone. The chain carries TRBV9 and TRBJ1-1; D is uncertain. Germline V gene lookup returns CDR1 SGDLS and CDR2 YYNGEE. The V and J ends lost 7 bases and 1 base respectively, with 14 bases between them. The length of the CDR3 is 14 residues. The CDR3 nucleotides read TGTGCCAGCTCCCGCAGACATACGAACACTGAAGCTTTCTTT. Its translation is CASSRRHTNTEAFF.

Here the CDR3 reads CASSKGARNTEAFF. The CDR3 DNA sequence: TGTGCCAGCTCGAAGGGGGCGAGGAACACTGAAGCTTTCTTT. The chain combines TRBV18 with TRBJ1-1, with 7 bases that match TRBD1. Trimming at V came to 6 bases and at J to 1 base, leaving 5 bases not matched to a gene. Germline V gives CDR1 KGHSH, CDR2 LQKENI. The CDR3 spans 14 residues.

This clone was detected only a few times. The chain combines TRBV6-6 with TRBJ2-7, with 8 bases aligning to TRBD1. The CDR3 consists of 14 residues. V was clipped by 6 bases and J by 3 bases; unmatched bases: 7. Germline CDR1 is MNHNY and CDR2 is SVGAGI (reference sequence). CDR3 amino acids: CASSPRTGLYEQYF. The CDR3 bases are TGTGCCAGCAGCCCCAGGACAGGGCTCTACGAGCAGTACTTC.

The rearrangement joins TRBV19 to TRBJ1-2; D may be TRBD1 (5 bases). Trimming pared 7 bases from V and 7 bases from J, leaving 19 bases between. CDR1 is LNHDA and CDR2 is SQIVND in the germline V gene (reference sequence). The CDR3 extends over 14 amino acids. The CDR3 reads CASIQTAGSSGYTF. The DNA of the CDR3 is TGTGCCAGTATCCAAACGGCAGGGTCGAGTGGCTACACCTTC. Looking up the rest from reference TRBV19 and TRBJ1-2 gives the full variable domain: DGGITQSPKYLFRKEGQNVTLSCEQNLNHDAMYWYRQDPGQGLRLIYYSQIVNDFQKGDIAEGYSVSREKKESFPLTVTSAQKNPTAFYLCASIQTAGSSGYTFGSGTRLTVV.

CDR3 DNA: TGTGCCAGCAGCTTACAGGGGGCGCGTCTGGGCACTGAAGCTTTCTTT. Translated, it gives CASSLQGARLGTEAFF. The V gene is TRBV5-4, the J gene TRBJ1-1, with TRBD1 matching over 9 bases. CDR1 and CDR2 (germline): SGHNT, YYREEE (reference sequence). Trimming at V came to 2 bases and at J to 4 bases, leaving 9 bases not matched to a gene. The CDR3 length is 16 residues.

The chain joins TRBV27 to TRBJ1-5; D gene unclear. V was clipped by 2 bases and J by 3 bases, with 8 bases between them. Germline lookup yields CDR1 MNHEY and CDR2 SMNVEV (reference sequence). This CDR3 is 14 amino acids long. CDR3 amino acids: CASSLHRNNQPQHF. The CDR3 region has the DNA TGTGCCAGCAGTTTACACAGAAACAATCAGCCCCAGCATTTT.

The rearrangement uses TRBV15 and TRBJ1-4; D is ambiguous. The germline V and J ends were trimmed by 10 bases and 0 bases, with 15 bases remaining between them. CDR3 length: 15 residues. Per germline, CDR1 LNHNV and CDR2 YYDKDF (reference sequence). For the CDR3, the DNA is TGTGCCATTGCTACTCCCGGGGCAACTAATGAAAAACTGTTTTTT. Amino acid sequence: CAIATPGATNEKLFF.

This rearrangement joins TRBV30 to TRBJ2-6; 7 nucleotides line up with TRBD1. Germline trimming cut 0 bases from V and 2 bases from J; bases unmatched to any gene: 1. The germline V gene encodes CDR1 GTSNPN and CDR2 SVGIG (reference sequence). The CDR3 has 15 residues. CDR3 sequence (DNA): TGTGCCTGGAGTGTTCAGGGGGCTGGGGCCAACGTCCTGACTTTC. Translated: CAWSVQGAGANVLTF. The variable domain in full, completed from reference TRBV30 and TRBJ2-6, reads SQTIHQWPATLVQPVGSPLSLECTVEGTSNPNLYWYRQAAGRGLQLLFYSVGIGQISSEVPQNLSASRPQDRQFILSSKKLLLSDSGFYLCAWSVQGAGANVLTFGAGSRLTVL.

This chain uses TRBV6-6 with TRBJ2-7; D perhaps matches TRBD2 (6 bases). The CDR3 has 12 amino acids. Germline CDR1 is MNHNY and CDR2 is SVGAGI (reference sequence). The V and J ends lost 6 bases and 6 bases respectively, with 12 bases between them. DNA for the CDR3: TGTGCCAGCAGCCCGGGAGAACGCGAGCAGTACTTC. Protein product: CASSPGEREQYF.